This TCR beta chain was observed in a study of cytomegalovirus exposure and HLA in healthy donors. On the study more broadly: Later, an analysis reported that the 130 or so validation repertoires had used the same platform as the approximately 690 first-cohort repertoires. Study outcomes and limitations: CMV antigen specificity of a few CMV-associated chains was confirmed in vitro. The study flagged fewer than 200 TCR beta chains as cytomegalovirus-associated.

Of note for this clone: Its antigen is not known.

This CDR3 contains 14 residues. Germline V CDR1 and CDR2: LGHNA, YSLEER. With V trimmed by 4 bases and J by 7 bases, 8 bases remained unmatched. TCRdb keeps only in-frame clones here, not all; method: immunoSEQ multiplex PCR. The sample holds 250,000 or so clones, around 87% seen once. The TCR sequence derives from a man aged 18 to 29 in good health and CMV-seronegative. Sequenced: PBMCs. The gene calls are TRBV4-3 and TRBJ2-7, with 9 bases aligning to TRBD1. CDR3 loop: CASSPGDRAGEQYF. DNA of the CDR3: TGCGCCAGCAGCCCTGGGGACAGGGCAGGAGAGCAGTACTTC.